A single sample gave rise to the 6 T cell receptor beta chains below, sequenced in a study of T cell responses to AZD1222 COVID-19 vaccine. Some clones are missing from TCRdb's copy, which holds only in-frame ones; the method was immunoSEQ multiplex PCR. The table shows about 120,000 clones, with more than 85% occurring only once. The specimen was peripheral blood, collected on day 0 of AZD1222 vaccination. The receptors derive from an adult in good health.

V gene TRBV5-1 combines with J gene TRBJ1-6; D not resolved. Trimming cost V 0 bases and J 11 bases, with 12 bases left between them. Germline-derived CDR1 and CDR2 are SGHRS and YFSETQ. There are 14 residues in the CDR3. CDR3 protein: CASSLEAGLPPLHF. The CDR3 DNA sequence: TGCGCCAGCAGCTTGGAGGCAGGTTTGCCACCCCTCCACTTT.

This chain joins TRBV9 and TRBJ2-1, with TRBD2 matching 9 bases. The germline gives CDR1 SGDLS, CDR2 YYNGEE. The J segment lost 4 bases and the V segment lost 4 bases, leaving 3 bases of the junction unmatched. The CDR3 covers 14 residues. The DNA for the CDR3 is TGTGCCAGCAGCTCTAGCGGGAATTACAATGAGCAGTTCTTC. Translation gives CASSSSGNYNEQFF.

V and J are TRBV9 and TRBJ2-1, with 15 bases that match TRBD2. CDR1 SGDLS and CDR2 YYNGEE come from the germline V gene. Trimming removed 6 bases from V and 7 bases from J; junction bases left unmatched: 5. The CDR3 contains 15 residues. The CDR3 loop is CASTGLAGGRNEQFF. CDR3 nucleotides: TGTGCCAGCACGGGACTAGCGGGGGGTAGGAATGAGCAGTTCTTC.

The chain carries TRBV6-5 and TRBJ2-1, with D unresolved. Deletions cut 6 bases from V and 10 bases from J, with 16 bases between. This CDR3 has 13 residues. CDR1 and CDR2 from the germline V gene are MNHEY and SVGAGI. Written as DNA, the CDR3 is TGTGCCAGCAGCCTCTACCGTTTCGCGGAGCAGTTCTTC. Its protein is CASSLYRFAEQFF.

In regard to this clone: Other DNA sequences in the same sample also yield this CDR3. This rearrangement joins TRBV19 to TRBJ1-5; D uncertain. Germline V CDR1 and CDR2: LNHDA, SQIVND (reference sequence). This CDR3 is built from 13 residues. The V end lost 2 bases, the J end lost 4 bases, and 6 bases lay between the germline ends. This CDR3 reads CASSISYNQPQHF. CDR3 DNA: TGTGCCAGTAGTATATCGTATAATCAGCCCCAGCATTTT.

The V gene is TRBV5-1, the J gene TRBJ1-3; D might be TRBD1 (5 bases). Germline CDR1 is SGHRS and CDR2 is YFSETQ. V gave up 4 bases and J gave up 6 bases, with 17 bases separating them. The CDR3 length is 15 residues. CDR3 loop: CASSASGTSQNTIYF. The CDR3 nucleotides read TGCGCCAGCAGCGCATCCGGGACGTCCCAAAACACCATATATTTT.